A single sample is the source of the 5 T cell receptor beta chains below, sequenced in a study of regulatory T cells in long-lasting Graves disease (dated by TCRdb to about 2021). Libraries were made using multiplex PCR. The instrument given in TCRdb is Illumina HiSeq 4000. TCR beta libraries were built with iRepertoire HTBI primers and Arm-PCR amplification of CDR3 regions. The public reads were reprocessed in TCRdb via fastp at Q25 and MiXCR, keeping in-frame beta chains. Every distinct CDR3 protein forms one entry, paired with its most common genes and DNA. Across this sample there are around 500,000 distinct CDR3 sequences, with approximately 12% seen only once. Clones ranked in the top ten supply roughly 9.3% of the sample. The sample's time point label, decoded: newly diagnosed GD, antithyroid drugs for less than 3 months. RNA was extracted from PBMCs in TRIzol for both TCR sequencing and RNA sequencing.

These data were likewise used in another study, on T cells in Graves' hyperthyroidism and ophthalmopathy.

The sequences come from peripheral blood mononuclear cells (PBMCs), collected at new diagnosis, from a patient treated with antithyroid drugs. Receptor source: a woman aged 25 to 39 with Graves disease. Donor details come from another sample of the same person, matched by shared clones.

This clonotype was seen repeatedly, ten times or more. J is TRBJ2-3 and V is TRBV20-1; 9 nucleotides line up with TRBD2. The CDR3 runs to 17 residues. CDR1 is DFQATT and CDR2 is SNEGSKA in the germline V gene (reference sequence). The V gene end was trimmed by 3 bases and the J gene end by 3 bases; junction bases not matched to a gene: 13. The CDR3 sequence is CSASDPSGTGMTDTQYF. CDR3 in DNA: TGCAGTGCTAGTGATCCTAGCGGGACCGGGATGACAGATACGCAGTATTTT.

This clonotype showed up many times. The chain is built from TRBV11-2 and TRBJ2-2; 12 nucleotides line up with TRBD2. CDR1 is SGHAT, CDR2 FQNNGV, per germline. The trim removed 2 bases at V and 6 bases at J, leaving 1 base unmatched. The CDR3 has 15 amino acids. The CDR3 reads CASSLLAGGAGELFF. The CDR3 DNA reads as TGTGCCAGCAGCTTACTAGCGGGAGGGGCCGGGGAGCTGTTTTTT.

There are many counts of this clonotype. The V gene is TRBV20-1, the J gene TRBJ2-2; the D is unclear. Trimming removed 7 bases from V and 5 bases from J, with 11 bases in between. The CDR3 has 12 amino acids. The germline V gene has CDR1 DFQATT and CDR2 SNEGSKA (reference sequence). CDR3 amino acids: CSVPQYTGELFF. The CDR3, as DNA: TGCAGTGTTCCACAGTATACCGGGGAGCTGTTTTTT.

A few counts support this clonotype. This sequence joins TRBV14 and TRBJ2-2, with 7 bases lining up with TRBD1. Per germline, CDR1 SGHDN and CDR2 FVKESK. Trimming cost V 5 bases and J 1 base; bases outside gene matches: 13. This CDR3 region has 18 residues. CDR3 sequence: CASSDLVQGFRNTGELFF. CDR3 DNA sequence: TGTGCCAGCAGCGATCTGGTACAGGGGTTCCGGAACACCGGGGAGCTGTTTTTT.

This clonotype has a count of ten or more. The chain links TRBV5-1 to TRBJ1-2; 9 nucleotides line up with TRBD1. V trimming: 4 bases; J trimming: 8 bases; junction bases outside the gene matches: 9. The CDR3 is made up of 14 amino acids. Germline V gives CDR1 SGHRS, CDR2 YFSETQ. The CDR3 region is CASSGRDRVGGYTF. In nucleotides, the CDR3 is TGCGCCAGCAGCGGAAGGGACAGGGTAGGCGGCTACACCTTC.